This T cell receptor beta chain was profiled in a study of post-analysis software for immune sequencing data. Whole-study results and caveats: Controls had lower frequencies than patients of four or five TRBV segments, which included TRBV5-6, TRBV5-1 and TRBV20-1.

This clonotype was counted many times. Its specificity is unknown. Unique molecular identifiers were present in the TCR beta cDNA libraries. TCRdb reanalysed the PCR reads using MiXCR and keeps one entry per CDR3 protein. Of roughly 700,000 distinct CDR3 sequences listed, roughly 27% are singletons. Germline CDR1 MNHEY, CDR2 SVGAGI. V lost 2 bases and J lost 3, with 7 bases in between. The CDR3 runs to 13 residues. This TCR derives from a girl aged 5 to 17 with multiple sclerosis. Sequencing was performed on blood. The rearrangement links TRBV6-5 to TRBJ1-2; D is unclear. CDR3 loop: CASSYGRDYGYTF. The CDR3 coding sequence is TGTGCCAGCAGTTACGGGCGGGACTATGGCTACACCTTC.